Listed below are T cell receptor beta chains from one sample, sequenced in a study of blood T cells in healthy people across ages. TCRdb reprocessed the 5' RACE reads via MiXCR and lists one record per CDR3 protein. The profile shows roughly 1,000,000 distinct CDR3 sequences, approximately 26% of them singletons. Another study also made use of these data, one on T cells of mothers and their children.

The sequencing sample was made of blood. The source is a girl aged 2-10 years in good health. CDR3s include the opening cysteine and the closing phenylalanine or tryptophan.

V gene	J gene	CDR3 protein
TRBV29-1	NA	CSVVLATSGSYEQYF
TRBV7-2	TRBJ1-4	CASSLGRGISNEKLFF
TRBV4-2	TRBJ2-7	CASSQGRGKGQLGYEQYF
TRBV5-1	TRBJ2-5	CASSLDGGKEETQYF
TRBV7-2	TRBJ2-5	CASSRGVLLQETQYF
TRBV20-1	TRBJ2-7	CSARDQRSSYEQYF
TRBV21-1	TRBJ2-7	CASNKEAQRAYEQYF
TRBV5-4	TRBJ1-1	CASSQGGGLTEAFF
TRBV29-1	NA	CSVEREPSEQYF
TRBV12-3/TRBV12-4	TRBJ2-3	CASSTAGTADTQYF
TRBV7-2	TRBJ2-7	CASSSADGSIGLSLDEQYF
TRBV4-3	TRBJ1-2	CASSQGKGPGTGEGYTF
TRBV5-1	TRBJ2-7	CASSWDSRNEQYF
TRBV5-1	TRBJ1-1	CASSLMSIFDPLSTEAFF
TRBV7-3	NA	CASSASDTLQFF
TRBV29-1	TRBJ2-2	CSVGSRNTGELFF
TRBV6-1	TRBJ2-1	CASSPPRAIYNEQFF
TRBV3-1	TRBJ1-1	CASRPAGGTEAFF
TRBV15	NA	CATSRDPHNEQFF
TRBV24-1	TRBJ2-7	CATSDDRVRNEQYF
TRBV7-9	TRBJ2-7	CASSPQVGDTYEQYF
TRBV11-2	TRBJ2-3	CASSNGRGTNTDTQYF
TRBV5-1	TRBJ2-3	CASSPGGVIGDTQYF
TRBV10-3	TRBJ2-2	CAISGSEAGELFF
TRBV5-4	TRBJ1-1	CASSLARANTEAFF
TRBV12-3/TRBV12-4	TRBJ2-7	CASSLGLAAYYEQYF
TRBV6-1	TRBJ2-1	CASRQNGQGPEQFF
TRBV20-1	TRBJ1-5	CSALGQGWDQPQHF
TRBV29-1	NA	CSVEGDQGSYEQYF
TRBV7-9	TRBJ2-2	CASRSGPSPNTGELFF
TRBV12-3/TRBV12-4	TRBJ2-4	CASSLRRQGTGNIQYF
TRBV29-1	TRBJ1-1	CSVETGIEAFF
TRBV9	TRBJ2-1	CASSVAREGKNEQFF
TRBV7-9	TRBJ1-1	CASSFSRANTEAFF
TRBV19	TRBJ1-1	CASSIVTGGTEAFF
TRBV12-3/TRBV12-4	TRBJ1-5	CASSLRRGAEGNQPQHF
TRBV10-3	TRBJ2-5	CAVSERGETQYF
TRBV29-1	TRBJ2-6	CSVVGASSGANVLTF
TRBV27	TRBJ2-5	CASNALRDGETQYF
TRBV3-1	TRBJ1-1	CASSQDGGLNTEAFF
TRBV11-2	TRBJ2-2	CASTEGDTGELFF